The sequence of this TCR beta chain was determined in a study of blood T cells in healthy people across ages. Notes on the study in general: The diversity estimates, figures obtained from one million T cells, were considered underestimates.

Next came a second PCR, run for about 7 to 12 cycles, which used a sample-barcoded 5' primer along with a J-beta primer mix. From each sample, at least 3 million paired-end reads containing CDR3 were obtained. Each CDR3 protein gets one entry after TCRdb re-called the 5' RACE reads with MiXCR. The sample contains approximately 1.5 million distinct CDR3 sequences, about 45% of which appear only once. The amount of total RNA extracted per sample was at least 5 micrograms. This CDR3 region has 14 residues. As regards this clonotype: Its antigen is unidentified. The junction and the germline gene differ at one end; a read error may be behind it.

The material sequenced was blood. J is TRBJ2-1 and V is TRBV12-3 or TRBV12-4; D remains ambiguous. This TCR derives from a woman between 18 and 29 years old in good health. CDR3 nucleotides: TGTGCCAGCAGGGGCGAGAGCTCCTACAATAAGCAGTTCTTC. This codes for CASRGESSYNKQFF.